The table lists the clone carrying this T cell receptor beta chain with many counts. These data are taken from a study of CD8+CD57+ T cells in acquired aplastic anemia. Genomic DNA, the template, was used for profiling of the TCR beta VDJ and CDR3. TCRdb independently ran MiXCR on the reads; one entry per CDR3 protein. The sample lists a few hundred thousand distinct CDR3 sequences; roughly 35% were seen once. CDR3 length equals 14 residues. V was pared by 6 bases and J by 6 bases, with 12 bases of the junction left unmatched. Germline loops: CDR1 DFQATT, CDR2 SNEGSKA (reference sequence). This chain connects TRBV20-1 to TRBJ1-2, with TRBD1 identical over 8 bases. The TCR sequence derives from a human donor in good health, serving as a control. Source material: sorted CD4+, CD8+, or CD8+CD57+ T cells (not recorded which) from PBMCs. The DNA of the CDR3 is TGCAGTGCCAACAGCCCGCGGACAGGGAATGGCTACACCTTC. Encoded protein: CSANSPRTGNGYTF.